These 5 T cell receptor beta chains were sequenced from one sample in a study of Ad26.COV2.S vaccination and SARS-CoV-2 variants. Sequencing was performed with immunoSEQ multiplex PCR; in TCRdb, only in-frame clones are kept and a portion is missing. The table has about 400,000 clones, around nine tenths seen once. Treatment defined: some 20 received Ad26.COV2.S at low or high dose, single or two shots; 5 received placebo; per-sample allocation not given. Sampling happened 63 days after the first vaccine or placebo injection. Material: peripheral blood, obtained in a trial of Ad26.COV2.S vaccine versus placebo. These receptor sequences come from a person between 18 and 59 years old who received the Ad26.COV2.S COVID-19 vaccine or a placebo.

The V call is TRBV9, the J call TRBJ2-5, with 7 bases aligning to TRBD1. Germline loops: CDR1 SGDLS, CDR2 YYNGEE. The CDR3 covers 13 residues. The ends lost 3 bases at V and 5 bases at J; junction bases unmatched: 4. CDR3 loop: CASSGTGLETQYF. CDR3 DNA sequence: TGTGCCAGCAGCGGGACAGGTCTGGAGACCCAGTACTTC.

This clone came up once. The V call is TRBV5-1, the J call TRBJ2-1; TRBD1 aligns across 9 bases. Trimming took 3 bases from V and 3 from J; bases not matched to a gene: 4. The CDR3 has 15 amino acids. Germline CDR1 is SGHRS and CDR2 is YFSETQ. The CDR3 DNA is TGCGCCAGCAGCTCGACAGGGGGACACTACAATGAGCAGTTCTTC. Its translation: CASSSTGGHYNEQFF.

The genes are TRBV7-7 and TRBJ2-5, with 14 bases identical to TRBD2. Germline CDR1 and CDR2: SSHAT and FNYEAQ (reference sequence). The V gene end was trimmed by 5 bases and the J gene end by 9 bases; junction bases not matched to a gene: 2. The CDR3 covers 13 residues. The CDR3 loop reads CASSVGLAGAQYF. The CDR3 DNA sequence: TGTGCCAGCAGCGTGGGACTAGCGGGGGCCCAGTACTTC.

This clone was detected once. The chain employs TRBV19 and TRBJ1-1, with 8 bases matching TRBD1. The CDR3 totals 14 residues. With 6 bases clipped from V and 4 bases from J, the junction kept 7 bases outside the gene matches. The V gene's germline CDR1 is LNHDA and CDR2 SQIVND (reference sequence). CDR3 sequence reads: CASSGGDRRTEAFF. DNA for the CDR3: TGTGCCAGTAGCGGCGGGGACAGGCGCACTGAAGCTTTCTTT.

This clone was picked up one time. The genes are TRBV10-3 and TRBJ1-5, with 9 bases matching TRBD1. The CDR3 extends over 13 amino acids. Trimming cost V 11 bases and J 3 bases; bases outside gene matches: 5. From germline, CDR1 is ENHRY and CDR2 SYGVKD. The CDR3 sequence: CAARDRDNQPQHF. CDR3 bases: TGTGCCGCCCGGGACAGGGACAATCAGCCCCAGCATTTT.